The clone carrying this T cell receptor beta chain has more than one count but fewer than ten. Its target is unknown. Time point in this sample: sample taken at primary tumor resection. MiXCR was run by TCRdb on the 5' RACE reads, yielding one entry per CDR3 protein. The sample contains 5,000 to 5,500 distinct CDR3 sequences, less than 9% of which appear only once. There are 14 residues in the CDR3. V shed 0 bases and J shed 1 base, with 7 bases lying between them. CDR1 DFQATT and CDR2 SNEGSKA come from the germline V gene (reference sequence). The sample belongs to a study of spatial heterogeneity in lung cancer. The study's findings and limits: The study found that expanded intratumoral alpha and beta TCR counts tracked tumor mutation counts. Tracking of ubiquitous and regional nonsynonymous mutations by counts of ubiquitous and regional expanded TCRs, respectively, was seen.

The receptor was derived from a male donor with early-stage non-small cell lung cancer. This chain connects TRBV20-1 to TRBJ1-5; D is unclear. The material was lung tumor tissue, obtained at surgery. CDR3 sequence: CSARDPGSNQPQHF. CDR3 nucleotides: TGCAGTGCTAGAGACCCGGGGAGCAATCAGCCCCAGCATTTT.